The T cell receptor beta chain described here comes from a study of cytomegalovirus exposure and HLA in healthy donors. Study details: Genotyping showed around 80% of roughly 390 donors falling in the Caucasian-associated ancestry cluster. General study results and limits: Whilst most TCR sequences proved rare, a subset of public TCRs occurred across many donors.

The CDR3 loop spans 15 amino acids. Looked up from germline, CDR1 is SEHNR and CDR2 is FQNEAQ (reference sequence). J lost 4 bases, V lost 4 bases, and 5 bases had no gene match. For this clone: Antigen unknown.

13 Jbeta primers and 60 Vbeta primers were used for the PCR. Data came from immunoSEQ multiplex PCR; TCRdb stores just in-frame clones and leaves some out. The data hold under 150,000 clones, with approximately 80% observed a single time. The chain joins TRBV7-9 to TRBJ1-5; 9 positions match TRBD1. The sequence came from a male donor in good health and CMV-seronegative. Material for sequencing was PBMCs. The CDR3 region has the DNA TGTGCCAGCAGCTCCACAGGGGGCCCAAATCAGCCCCAGCATTTT. It translates to CASSSTGGPNQPQHF.